The T cell receptor (beta chain) described here comes from a study of human T cells and chemical hapten exposure. Germline loops: CDR1 SGHRS, CDR2 YFSETQ. V gave up 0 bases and J gave up 5 bases, with 14 bases separating them. The CDR3 length is 15 residues. The time point is: patch test 1, 2 weeks after DPC sensitization. The treatment here: therapeutic diphenylcyclopropenone sensitization with weekly scalp DPC. Using its own MiXCR run on the RACE reads, TCRdb lists one record per CDR3 protein. The sample has around 380,000 distinct CDR3 sequences, about 4.8% seen once. This clonotype has a handful of counts.

The source was whole blood, collected in connection with sensitization to the hapten diphenylcyclopropenone (DPC). This receptor was obtained from a woman aged 45-59 years with alopecia areata. Some clones in this sample may be carry-over from other donors' samples. The genes are TRBV5-1 and TRBJ1-1, with D hard to call. The CDR3, as DNA: TGCGCCAGCAGCTTGGAACCCCGGAAAAGGACTGAAGCTTTCTTT. It translates to CASSLEPRKRTEAFF.